The 10 T cell receptor beta chains reported below all come from one sample, sequenced in a study of blood T cell repertoires in COVID-19. Some clones are missing from TCRdb's copy, which holds only in-frame ones; the method was immunoSEQ multiplex PCR. Of about 68,000 clones listed, 70% to 90% are singletons. The sequencing sample was made of peripheral blood. The source is a man aged 45-65 years with acute or convalescent COVID-19.

The chain recombines TRBV28 with TRBJ2-7; weak D call: TRBD1 (6 bases). The CDR3 has 15 amino acids. Trimming pared 6 bases from V and 0 bases from J, leaving 15 bases between. The germline V gene encodes CDR1 MDHEN and CDR2 SYDVKM. CDR3 in amino acids: CASSPQGPPSYEQYF. The CDR3 DNA reads as TGTGCCAGCAGCCCTCAGGGGCCCCCCTCCTACGAGCAGTACTTC.

This clone was counted only a few times. The CDR3 DNA sequence: TGTGCCAGCGCCCGGGTAAACACTGAAGCTTTCTTT. Its protein product is CASARVNTEAFF. The chain carries TRBV28 and TRBJ1-1; D remains unclear. Germline V gives CDR1 MDHEN, CDR2 SYDVKM. This CDR3 comprises 12 residues. Trimming cost V 8 bases and J 2 bases, with 9 bases left between them.

This chain joins TRBV11-2 and TRBJ2-2; D is unclear. Trimming shortened V by 5 bases and J by 1 base, and 11 bases separated the two germline ends. Germline-derived CDR1 and CDR2 are SGHAT and FQNNGV. CDR3 size: 15 residues. The CDR3: CASSILRKNTGELFF. CDR3 nucleotides: TGTGCCAGCAGCATCCTCAGGAAGAACACCGGGGAGCTGTTTTTT.

This chain joins TRBV2 and TRBJ2-7; a weak D match, TRBD1 (5 bases). V shed 3 bases and J shed 3 bases, with 12 bases lying between them. This CDR3 is 14 amino acids long. Germline loops: CDR1 SNHLY, CDR2 FYNNEI. The CDR3 region is CASSDMGQGYEQYF. CDR3 bases: TGTGCCAGCAGTGATATGGGGCAGGGCTACGAGCAGTACTTC.

The V and J genes are TRBV7-2 and TRBJ2-3, with TRBD2 matching 8 bases. This CDR3 has 16 residues. CDR1 SGHTA and CDR2 FQGNSA come from the germline V gene. Trimming removed 6 bases from V and 2 bases from J; junction bases left unmatched: 10. This CDR3 is CASSILRTSPTDTQYF. The CDR3 DNA reads as TGTGCCAGCAGTATTCTGCGGACTAGCCCCACAGATACGCAGTATTTT.

This chain uses TRBV6-5 with TRBJ1-1; unclear D gene. The V end was cut by 7 bases, the J end by 9 bases, with 12 bases between. The germline V gene has CDR1 MNHEY and CDR2 SVGAGI. The CDR3 is made up of 11 amino acids. The CDR3 region has the DNA TGTGCCAGCACCCGGGGTAAGCAAGCTTTCTTT. Amino acids: CASTRGKQAFF.

The V gene is TRBV5-6, the J gene TRBJ2-7; D perhaps matches TRBD1 (5 bases). Germline V CDR1 and CDR2: SGHDT, YYEEEE. This CDR3 has 14 residues. Deletions cut 4 bases from V and 5 bases from J, with 16 bases between. The CDR3 sequence is CASSQGFPENEQYF. The CDR3 DNA sequence: TGTGCCAGCAGCCAGGGTTTTCCCGAAAACGAGCAGTACTTC. The full variable domain, its missing parts supplied by reference TRBV5-6 and TRBJ2-7, is DAGVTQSPTHLIKTRGQQVTLRCSPKSGHDTVSWYQQALGQGPQFIFQYYEEEERQRGNFPDRFSGHQFPNYSSELNVNALLLGDSALYLCASSQGFPENEQYFGPGTRLTVT.

The chain joins TRBV5-1 to TRBJ1-1; D might be TRBD1 (6 bases). V was pared by 4 bases and J by 3 bases, with 10 bases between. This CDR3 contains 13 residues. Germline CDR1 reads SGHRS; CDR2 reads YFSETQ. DNA of the CDR3: TGCGCCAGCAGCCCAGCAGGGGACACTGAAGCTTTCTTT. This encodes CASSPAGDTEAFF. Drawing the rest from reference TRBV5-1 and TRBJ1-1, the complete variable domain is KAGVTQTPRYLIKTRGQQVTLSCSPISGHRSVSWYQQTPGQGLQFLFEYFSETQRNKGNFPGRFSGRQFSNSRSEMNVSTLELGDSALYLCASSPAGDTEAFFGQGTRLTVV.

The chain has TRBV7-6 and TRBJ2-1; 14 nucleotides agree with TRBD2. The CDR3 is 15 amino acids. Looked up from germline, CDR1 is SGHVS and CDR2 is FNYEAQ. V was pared by 4 bases and J by 8 bases, with 4 bases of the junction left unmatched. CDR3 coding DNA: TGTGCCAGCAGCTGGGGACTAGCGGGGGTATATGAGCAGTTCTTC. Translating it yields CASSWGLAGVYEQFF.

The V and J genes are TRBV30 and TRBJ1-2; D unclear. This CDR3 has 14 residues. Germline V gene sequence: CDR1 GTSNPN, CDR2 SVGIG (reference sequence). The V gene lost 1 base and the J gene lost 8 bases, with 17 bases spanning the gap. The CDR3 DNA sequence: TGTGCCTGGAGTGGAGAGGCGGATCTATCCGGCTACACCTTC. Translation gives CAWSGEADLSGYTF.